This TCR beta chain was sequenced for a study of blood T cell repertoires in COVID-19. TCRdb's table, derived via immunoSEQ multiplex PCR, lists solely in-frame clones and lacks some. The data contain 490,000 or so clones, roughly nine tenths of them seen just once; the ten biggest clones take up approximately 8.3%. Clinical histories supplied by participants themselves formed the basis of cohort assignment. Material for sequencing was PBMCs or T cells enriched from blood (not recorded which). This clonotype was obtained from a woman aged 55-70 years who had recovered from COVID-19.

The CDR3 loop is CASGLTGGGEKLFF. The DNA for the CDR3 is TGTGCTAGTGGTTTGACAGGGGGCGGAGAAAAACTGTTTTTT. The chain combines TRBV12-5 with TRBJ1-4; the match to TRBD1 covers 9 bases. Germline CDR1 reads LGHNT; CDR2 reads FRNRAP. Trimming removed 2 bases from V and 8 bases from J; junction bases left unmatched: 3. This CDR3 region has 14 residues.